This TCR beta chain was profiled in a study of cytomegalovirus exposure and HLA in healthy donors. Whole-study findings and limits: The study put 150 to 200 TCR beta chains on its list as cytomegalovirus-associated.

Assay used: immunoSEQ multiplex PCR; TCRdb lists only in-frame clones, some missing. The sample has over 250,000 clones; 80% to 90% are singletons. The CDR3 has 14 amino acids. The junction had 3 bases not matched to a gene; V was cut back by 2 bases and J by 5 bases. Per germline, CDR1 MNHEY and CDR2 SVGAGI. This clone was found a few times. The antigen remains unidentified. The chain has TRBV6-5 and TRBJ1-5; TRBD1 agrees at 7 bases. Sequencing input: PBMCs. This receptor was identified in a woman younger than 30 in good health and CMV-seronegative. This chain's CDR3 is CASSYNRGDQPQHF. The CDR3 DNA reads TGTGCCAGCAGTTACAACAGGGGCGATCAGCCCCAGCATTTT.